This is a list of T cell receptor beta chains from one sample in a study of cytomegalovirus exposure and HLA in healthy donors. Generated by immunoSEQ multiplex PCR, the TCRdb table keeps only in-frame clones and is missing some. This table has roughly 250,000 clones, 65% to 85% appearing once. Sequenced material: PBMCs. The receptor set was obtained from a female donor in good health and CMV-seronegative. Each CDR3 is given with its conserved first and last residue. D genes are given only for firm matches. Clone sizes are given selectively: once, few, many, or a class where the clone is expanded.

j_gene	v_gene	d_gene	abundance	CDR3aa	CDR3nt
TRBJ2-3	TRBV7-9	TRBD1	-	CASSSRQGTDTQYF	TGTGCCAGCAGCTCCAGACAGGGAACAGATACGCAGTATTTT
TRBJ2-5	TRBV30	TRBD2	-	CAFSSGSQETQYF	TGTGCCTTTTCTAGCGGGAGCCAAGAGACCCAGTACTTC
TRBJ1-1	TRBV19	-	once	CASRDRFTEAFF	TGTGCCAGTAGAGACAGGTTCACTGAAGCTTTCTTT
TRBJ1-3	TRBV5-6	TRBD1	few	CASSRRLTPGTGENTIYF	TGTGCCAGCAGCCGCAGATTAACCCCCGGGACAGGGGAGAACACCATATATTTT
TRBJ1-1	TRBV6-5	-	-	CASSVPLGAEAFF	TGTGCCAGCAGTGTACCTCTGGGCGCTGAAGCTTTCTTT
TRBJ1-1	TRBV6-5	-	once	CASSRSHDRTEAFF	TGTGCCAGCAGTCGATCTCATGACAGGACGGAAGCTTTCTTT
TRBJ2-7	TRBV25-1	-	-	CASRGQPTYEQYF	TGTGCCAGCAGGGGACAACCCACCTACGAGCAGTACTTC
TRBJ2-5	TRBV5-6	-	-	CASSLAGTRETQYF	TGTGCCAGCAGCTTGGCCGGGACAAGGGAGACCCAGTACTTC
TRBJ1-2	TRBV7-2	TRBD1	-	CASSLVNPGQGKGYTF	TGTGCCAGCAGCTTAGTGAACCCGGGACAGGGGAAAGGCTACACCTTC
TRBJ2-5	TRBV5-1	-	-	CASLRWPGETQYF	TGCGCCAGCCTCCGGTGGCCGGGAGAGACCCAGTACTTC
TRBJ2-5	TRBV28	-	-	CASSLSRLGQETQYF	TGTGCCAGCAGTTTATCGAGACTAGGCCAAGAGACCCAGTACTTC
TRBJ1-5	TRBV6-4	TRBD1	-	CATDRTGQPQHF	TGTGCCACCGACAGGACAGGTCAGCCCCAGCATTTT
TRBJ2-7	TRBV11-2	-	-	CASSLVVSEGEQYF	TGTGCCAGCAGCTTAGTCGTCAGCGAAGGCGAGCAGTACTTC
TRBJ2-7	TRBV6-4	-	-	CASSGTLGGEQYF	TGTGCCAGCAGTGGGACCCTAGGAGGCGAGCAGTACTTC
TRBJ1-2	TRBV6-1	TRBD1	-	CASTETGGWNGYTF	TGTGCCAGCACGGAGACAGGGGGCTGGAATGGCTACACCTTC
TRBJ1-2	TRBV5-1	-	few	CASSPEYRGGYTF	TGCGCCAGCAGCCCAGAATATCGGGGTGGCTACACCTTC
TRBJ2-2	TRBV10-3	TRBD1	-	CAIRGQVAGELFF	TGTGCCATCAGAGGACAGGTTGCCGGGGAGCTGTTTTTT
TRBJ2-1	TRBV6-5	TRBD1	few	CASSPGDRNNEQFF	TGTGCCAGCAGTCCCGGGGACAGAAACAATGAGCAGTTCTTC
TRBJ2-7	TRBV11-2	-	-	CASSPSASLKYYEQYF	TGTGCCAGCAGCCCTTCCGCTAGCCTAAAGTACTACGAGCAGTACTTC
TRBJ2-7	TRBV5-5	-	-	CASSADTYEQYF	TGTGCCAGCAGCGCCGACACCTACGAGCAGTACTTC
TRBJ2-2	TRBV14	TRBD2	-	CASSLWASGRADGELFF	TGTGCCAGCAGCCTCTGGGCTAGCGGGAGGGCCGACGGGGAGCTGTTTTTT
TRBJ2-3	TRBV5-6	-	-	CASSLGQVTDTQYF	TGTGCCAGCAGCTTGGGACAGGTAACAGATACGCAGTATTTT
TRBJ1-2	TRBV27	TRBD1	-	CATQTGLNYGYTF	TGTGCCACCCAGACAGGGCTTAACTATGGCTACACCTTC
TRBJ1-5	TRBV15	-	few	CATSRDAPINQPQHF	TGTGCCACCAGCAGAGACGCGCCGATAAATCAGCCCCAGCATTTT
TRBJ1-3	TRBV10-3	-	-	CAISDLTFSGNTIYF	TGTGCCATCAGTGACCTCACTTTCTCTGGAAACACCATATATTTT
TRBJ2-1	TRBV27	TRBD1	-	CASSSNSGGSSYNEQFF	TGTGCCAGCAGTTCAAATTCAGGGGGTAGCTCCTACAATGAGCAGTTCTTC
TRBJ1-1	TRBV6-5	-	-	CATTFKQTNTEAFF	TGTGCCACCACCTTTAAACAGACGAACACTGAAGCTTTCTTT
TRBJ2-4	TRBV2	TRBD1	-	CASSGDRGQNIQYF	TGTGCCAGCAGTGGGGACAGGGGCCAAAACATTCAGTACTTC
TRBJ1-1	TRBV30	-	-	CAWSHTRNTEAFF	TGTGCCTGGAGCCACACCAGGAACACTGAAGCTTTCTTT
TRBJ2-5	TRBV5-1	TRBD2	-	CASSLSGGQETQYF	TGCGCCAGCAGCTTATCGGGAGGGCAAGAGACCCAGTACTTC
TRBJ2-5	TRBV19	TRBD2	-	CASSIDPPGLAGETQYF	TGTGCCAGTAGTATAGACCCTCCGGGACTAGCGGGAGAGACCCAGTACTTC
TRBJ2-7	TRBV6-1	TRBD2	-	CASSEESGAHEQYF	TGTGCCAGCAGTGAAGAAAGCGGGGCCCACGAGCAGTACTTC
TRBJ1-5	TRBV4-1	TRBD1	-	CASSHRQGEDQPQHF	TGCGCCAGCAGCCATCGCCAGGGGGAGGATCAGCCCCAGCATTTT
TRBJ2-3	TRBV5-1	TRBD2	-	CASSWTSGIGDTQYF	TGCGCCAGCAGCTGGACTAGCGGGATAGGAGATACGCAGTATTTT
TRBJ2-7	TRBV6-5	TRBD2	-	CASSSSGLPYEQYF	TGTGCCAGCAGCTCGTCGGGACTACCTTACGAGCAGTACTTC
TRBJ1-5	TRBV28	-	-	CASSLAGLENQPQHF	TGTGCCAGCAGTTTAGCGGGCCTGGAAAATCAGCCCCAGCATTTT
TRBJ2-5	TRBV7-2	-	-	CASSPGTVETQYF	TGTGCCAGCAGCCCCGGGACTGTGGAGACCCAGTACTTC
TRBJ1-1	TRBV2	-	-	CASSEAQHGRGLAFF	TGTGCCAGCAGTGAAGCGCAGCATGGTCGGGGTCTAGCTTTCTTT
TRBJ1-2	TRBV6-1	TRBD1	-	CASTPGEGADYGYTF	TGTGCCAGCACCCCTGGAGAGGGGGCAGACTATGGCTACACCTTC
TRBJ2-3	TRBV7-6	TRBD2	-	CASSTPLAGARTDTQYF	TGTGCCAGCAGCACCCCGCTAGCGGGAGCGAGGACAGATACGCAGTATTTT
TRBJ2-5	TRBV5-4	TRBD1	-	CASSFRDRAGETQYF	TGTGCCAGCAGCTTCCGGGACAGGGCGGGAGAGACCCAGTACTTC
TRBJ1-5	TRBV2	TRBD1	-	CASRGQISQPQHF	TGTGCCAGCAGGGGACAGATTTCCCAGCCCCAGCATTTT
TRBJ2-1	TRBV7-9	-	-	CASSLTLGEGDNEQFF	TGTGCCAGCAGCTTAACGTTAGGTGAGGGAGACAATGAGCAGTTCTTC
TRBJ1-6	TRBV2	-	-	CASTQGSPLHF	TGTGCCAGCACCCAGGGTTCACCCCTCCACTTT
TRBJ2-5	TRBV20-1	-	-	CSARRGETQYF	TGCAGTGCTAGAAGGGGGGAGACCCAGTACTTC
TRBJ1-5	TRBV28	TRBD1	-	CASSSLKGQGGQPQHF	TGTGCCAGCAGTTCCCTTAAAGGACAGGGGGGTCAGCCCCAGCATTTT
TRBJ2-1	TRBV7-9	-	-	CASSLGQPGEQFF	TGTGCCAGCAGCTTAGGGCAGCCGGGAGAGCAGTTCTTC
TRBJ2-7	TRBV20-1	-	-	CSARQVNEQYF	TGCAGTGCTAGACAGGTCAACGAGCAGTACTTC
TRBJ2-7	TRBV6-1	TRBD2	-	CASSEAEAGSYEQYF	TGTGCCAGCAGTGAAGCGGAAGCGGGGAGCTACGAGCAGTACTTC
TRBJ1-1	TRBV9	TRBD1	few	CASSERTGGKRTEAFF	TGTGCCAGCAGCGAACGGACAGGGGGGAAGAGGACTGAAGCTTTCTTT
TRBJ2-3	TRBV18	-	-	CASSPQASTPTDTQYF	TGTGCCAGCTCACCACAAGCTTCTACGCCCACAGATACGCAGTATTTT
TRBJ2-7	TRBV11-2	TRBD2	-	CASSPLRRTSGRTYEQYF	TGTGCCAGCAGCCCTTTACGTCGGACTAGCGGGAGGACGTACGAGCAGTACTTC
TRBJ2-7	TRBV7-2	TRBD1	-	CASRFGQGPYEQYF	TGTGCCAGCAGATTTGGACAGGGTCCCTACGAGCAGTACTTC
TRBJ2-7	TRBV30	TRBD1	-	CAWGQAYEQYF	TGTGCCTGGGGACAGGCCTACGAGCAGTACTTC
TRBJ2-2	TRBV6-5	-	few	CASMWGGNTGELFF	TGTGCCAGCATGTGGGGCGGGAACACCGGGGAGCTGTTTTTT
TRBJ2-7	TRBV10-2	-	-	CASSESSLFGQYF	TGCGCCAGCAGTGAGTCTTCCCTATTCGGGCAGTACTTC
TRBJ2-1	TRBV19	TRBD1	-	CASSKALVTGANEQFF	TGTGCCAGTAGCAAGGCTTTGGTGACAGGGGCCAATGAGCAGTTCTTC
TRBJ1-4	TRBV2	TRBD1	once	CASSEMNPGQGEEKLFF	TGTGCCAGCAGTGAAATGAATCCGGGACAGGGAGAGGAAAAACTGTTTTTT